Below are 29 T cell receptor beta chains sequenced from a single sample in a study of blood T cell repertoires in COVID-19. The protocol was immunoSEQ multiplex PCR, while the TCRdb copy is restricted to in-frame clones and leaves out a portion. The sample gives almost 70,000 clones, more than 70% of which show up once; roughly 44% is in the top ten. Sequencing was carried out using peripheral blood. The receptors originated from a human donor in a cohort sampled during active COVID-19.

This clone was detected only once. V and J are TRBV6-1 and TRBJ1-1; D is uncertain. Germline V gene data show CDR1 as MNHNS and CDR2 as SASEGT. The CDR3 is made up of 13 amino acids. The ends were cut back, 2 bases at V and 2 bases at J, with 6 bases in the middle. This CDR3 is CASSEQANTEAFF. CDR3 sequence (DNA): TGTGCCAGCAGTGAACAAGCAAACACTGAAGCTTTCTTT.

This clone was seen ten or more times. As DNA, the CDR3 is TGTGCCACCAGTGATCCGGACACCTTCGGGGAAAAACTGTTTTTT. This codes for CATSDPDTFGEKLFF. J is TRBJ1-4 and V is TRBV24-1; possibly TRBD1 for D (5 bases). The germline gives CDR1 KGHDR, CDR2 SFDVKD. The CDR3 extends over 15 amino acids. V shed 3 bases and J shed 8 bases, with 15 bases lying between them.

CDR3 residues: CASSPPGTVGGYEQYF. The CDR3 region has the DNA TGTGCCAGCTCACCACCTGGGACAGTTGGGGGCTACGAGCAGTACTTC. This chain links TRBV18 with TRBJ2-7, with 7 bases fitting TRBD1. Germline V gene sequence: CDR1 KGHSH, CDR2 LQKENI. Trimming cost V 0 bases and J 3 bases; bases outside gene matches: 8. The CDR3 extends over 16 amino acids.

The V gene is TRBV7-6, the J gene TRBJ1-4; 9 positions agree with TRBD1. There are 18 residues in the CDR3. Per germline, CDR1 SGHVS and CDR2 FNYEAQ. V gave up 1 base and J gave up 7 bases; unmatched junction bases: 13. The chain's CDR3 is CASSLGITGGASVEKLFF. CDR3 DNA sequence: TGTGCCAGCAGCTTAGGGATCACAGGGGGCGCTTCTGTTGAAAAACTGTTTTTT.

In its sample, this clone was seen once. The CDR3 reads CASSDSKRGTYNEQFF. CDR3 DNA: TGTGCCAGCAGTGACTCAAAGCGGGGGACCTACAATGAGCAGTTCTTC. This chain joins TRBV25-1 and TRBJ2-1, with 8 nucleotides matching TRBD2. This CDR3 region has 16 residues. The germline gives CDR1 MGHDK, CDR2 SYGVNS. V gave up 3 bases and J gave up 2 bases; unmatched junction bases: 6.

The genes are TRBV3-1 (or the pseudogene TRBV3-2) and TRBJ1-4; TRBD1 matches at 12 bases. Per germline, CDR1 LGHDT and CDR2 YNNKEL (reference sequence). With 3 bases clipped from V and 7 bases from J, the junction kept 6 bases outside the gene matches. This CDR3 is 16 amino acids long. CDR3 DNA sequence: TGTGCCAGCAGCCAGGGACAGGGGGCATCCTTTGAAAAACTGTTTTTT. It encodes CASSQGQGASFEKLFF.

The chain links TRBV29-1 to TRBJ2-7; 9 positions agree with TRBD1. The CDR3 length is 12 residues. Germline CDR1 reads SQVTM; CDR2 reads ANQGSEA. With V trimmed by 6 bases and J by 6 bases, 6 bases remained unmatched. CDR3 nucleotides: TGCAGCGTGGGGGGACAGGGCCGCGAGCAGTACTTC. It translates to CSVGGQGREQYF.

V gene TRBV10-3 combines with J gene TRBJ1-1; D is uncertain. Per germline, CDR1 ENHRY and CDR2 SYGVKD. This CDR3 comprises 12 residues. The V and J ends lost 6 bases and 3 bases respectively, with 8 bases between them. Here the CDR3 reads CAISSTDTEAFF. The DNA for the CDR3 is TGTGCCATCAGCTCCACGGACACTGAAGCTTTCTTT.

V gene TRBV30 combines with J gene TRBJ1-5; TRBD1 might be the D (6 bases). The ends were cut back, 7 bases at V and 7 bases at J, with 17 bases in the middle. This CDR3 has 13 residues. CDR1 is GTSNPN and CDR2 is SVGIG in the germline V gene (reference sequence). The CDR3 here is CAYTRGIMQPQHF. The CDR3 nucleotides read TGTGCCTACACCAGGGGTATCATGCAGCCCCAGCATTTT. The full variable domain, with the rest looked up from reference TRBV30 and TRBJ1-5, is SQTIHQWPATLVQPVGSPLSLECTVEGTSNPNLYWYRQAAGRGLQLLFYSVGIGQISSEVPQNLSASRPQDRQFILSSKKLLLSDSGFYLCAYTRGIMQPQHFGDGTRLSIL.

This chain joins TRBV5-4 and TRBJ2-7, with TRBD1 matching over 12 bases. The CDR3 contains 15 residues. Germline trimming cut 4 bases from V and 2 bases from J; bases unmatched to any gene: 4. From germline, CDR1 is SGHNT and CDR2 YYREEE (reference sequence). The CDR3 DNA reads TGTGCCAGCAGCCCGGGACAGGGGGCGACCTACGAGCAGTACTTC. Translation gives CASSPGQGATYEQYF.

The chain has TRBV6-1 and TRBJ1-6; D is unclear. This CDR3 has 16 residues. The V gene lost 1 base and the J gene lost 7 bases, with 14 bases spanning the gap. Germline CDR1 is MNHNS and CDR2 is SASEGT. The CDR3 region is CASSEVGVELNSPLHF. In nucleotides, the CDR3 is TGTGCCAGCAGTGAAGTCGGGGTAGAGTTGAATTCACCCCTCCACTTT.

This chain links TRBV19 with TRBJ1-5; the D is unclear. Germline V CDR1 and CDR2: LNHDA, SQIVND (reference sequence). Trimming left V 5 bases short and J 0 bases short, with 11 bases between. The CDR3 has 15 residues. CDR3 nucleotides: TGTGCCAGTAGTTGGTCGGGAGATAGCAATCAGCCCCAGCATTTT. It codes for CASSWSGDSNQPQHF.

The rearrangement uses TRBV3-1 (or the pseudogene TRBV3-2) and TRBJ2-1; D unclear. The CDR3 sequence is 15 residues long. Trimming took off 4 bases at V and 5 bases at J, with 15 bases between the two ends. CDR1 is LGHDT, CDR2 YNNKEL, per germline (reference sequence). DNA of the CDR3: TGTGCCAGCAGCCTATCCTCAGCGTTAAACAATGAGCAGTTCTTC. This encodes CASSLSSALNNEQFF.

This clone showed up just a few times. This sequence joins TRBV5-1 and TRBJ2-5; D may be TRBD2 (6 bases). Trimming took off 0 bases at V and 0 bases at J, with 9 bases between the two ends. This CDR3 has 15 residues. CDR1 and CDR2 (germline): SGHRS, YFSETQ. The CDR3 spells CASSLGLGNQETQYF. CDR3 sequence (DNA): TGCGCCAGCAGCTTGGGACTAGGTAACCAAGAGACCCAGTACTTC.

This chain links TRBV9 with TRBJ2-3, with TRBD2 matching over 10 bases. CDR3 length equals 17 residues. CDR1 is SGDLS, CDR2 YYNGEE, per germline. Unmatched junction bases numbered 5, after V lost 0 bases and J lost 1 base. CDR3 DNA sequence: TGTGCCAGCAGCGTAGGTAGCGGGAGGTCTGGCACAGATACGCAGTATTTT. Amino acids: CASSVGSGRSGTDTQYF.

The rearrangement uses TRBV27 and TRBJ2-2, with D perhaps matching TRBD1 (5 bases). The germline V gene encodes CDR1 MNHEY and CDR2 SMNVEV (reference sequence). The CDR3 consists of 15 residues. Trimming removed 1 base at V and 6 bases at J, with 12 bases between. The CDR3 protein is CASSLWQGGSGELFF. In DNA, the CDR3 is TGTGCCAGCAGTTTATGGCAGGGTGGGTCCGGGGAGCTGTTTTTT.

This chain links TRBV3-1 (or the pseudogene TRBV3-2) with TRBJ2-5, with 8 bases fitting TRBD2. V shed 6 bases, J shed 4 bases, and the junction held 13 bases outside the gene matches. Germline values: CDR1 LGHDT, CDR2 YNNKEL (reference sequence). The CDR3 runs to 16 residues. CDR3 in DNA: TGTGCCAGCAGAAGTCGGGGCGGGGGGAGCCGAGAGACCCAGTACTTC. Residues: CASRSRGGGSRETQYF.

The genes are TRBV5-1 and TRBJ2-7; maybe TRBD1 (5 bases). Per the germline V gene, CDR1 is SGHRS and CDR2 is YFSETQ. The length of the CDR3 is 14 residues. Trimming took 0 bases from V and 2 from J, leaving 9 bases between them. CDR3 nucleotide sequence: TGCGCCAGCAGCTTGGACAGGAAAACCTACGAGCAGTACTTC. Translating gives CASSLDRKTYEQYF.

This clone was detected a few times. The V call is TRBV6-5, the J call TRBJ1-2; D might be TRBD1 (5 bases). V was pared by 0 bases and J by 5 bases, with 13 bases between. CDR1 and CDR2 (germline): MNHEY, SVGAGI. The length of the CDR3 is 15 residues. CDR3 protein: CASSYSGVPLYGYTF. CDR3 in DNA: TGTGCCAGCAGTTACTCAGGGGTCCCATTATATGGCTACACCTTC.

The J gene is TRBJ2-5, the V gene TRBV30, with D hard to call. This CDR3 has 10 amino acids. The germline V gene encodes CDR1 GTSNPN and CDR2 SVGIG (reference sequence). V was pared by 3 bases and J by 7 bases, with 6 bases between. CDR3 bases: TGTGCCTGGAGGCGTTCGACCCAGTACTTC. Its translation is CAWRRSTQYF.

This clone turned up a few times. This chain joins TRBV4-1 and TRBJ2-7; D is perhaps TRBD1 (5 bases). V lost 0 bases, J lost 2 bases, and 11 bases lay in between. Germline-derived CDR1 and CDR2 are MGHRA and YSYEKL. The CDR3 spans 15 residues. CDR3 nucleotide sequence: TGCGCCAGCAGCCAAGATCCGGACACCACCTACGAGCAGTACTTC. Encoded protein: CASSQDPDTTYEQYF.

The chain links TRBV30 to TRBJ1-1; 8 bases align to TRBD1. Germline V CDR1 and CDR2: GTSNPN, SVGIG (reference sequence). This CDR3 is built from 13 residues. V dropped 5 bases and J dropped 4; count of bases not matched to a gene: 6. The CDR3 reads CAWGGQGGTEAFF. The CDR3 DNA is TGTGCCTGGGGAGGACAGGGTGGCACTGAAGCTTTCTTT.

The CDR3 sequence is CASSLPQGTTEAFF. The DNA of the CDR3 is TGTGCCAGCAGCCTCCCCCAGGGGACCACTGAAGCTTTCTTT. The chain has TRBV28 and TRBJ1-1, with TRBD1 as a possible D gene (6 bases). The germline V gene encodes CDR1 MDHEN and CDR2 SYDVKM. The CDR3 has 14 residues. The V and J ends lost 6 bases and 4 bases respectively, with 15 bases between them.

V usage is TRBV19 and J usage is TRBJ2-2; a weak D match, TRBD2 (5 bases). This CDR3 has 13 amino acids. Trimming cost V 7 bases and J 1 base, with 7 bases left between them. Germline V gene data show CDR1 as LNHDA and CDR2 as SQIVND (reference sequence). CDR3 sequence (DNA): TGTGCCAGTAATGCGGGGAACACCGGGGAGCTGTTTTTT. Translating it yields CASNAGNTGELFF.

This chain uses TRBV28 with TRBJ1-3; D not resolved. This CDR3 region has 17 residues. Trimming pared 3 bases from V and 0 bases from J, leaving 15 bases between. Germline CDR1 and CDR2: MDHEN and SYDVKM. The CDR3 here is CASSLTRPGNSGNTIYF. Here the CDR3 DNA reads TGTGCCAGCAGTTTGACCCGCCCGGGTAACTCTGGAAACACCATATATTTT.

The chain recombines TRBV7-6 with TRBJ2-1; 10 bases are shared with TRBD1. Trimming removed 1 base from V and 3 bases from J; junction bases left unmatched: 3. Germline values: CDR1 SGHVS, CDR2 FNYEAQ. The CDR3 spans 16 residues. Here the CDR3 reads CASSLGQGAGYNEQFF. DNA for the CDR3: TGTGCCAGCAGCTTAGGACAGGGGGCAGGCTACAATGAGCAGTTCTTC.

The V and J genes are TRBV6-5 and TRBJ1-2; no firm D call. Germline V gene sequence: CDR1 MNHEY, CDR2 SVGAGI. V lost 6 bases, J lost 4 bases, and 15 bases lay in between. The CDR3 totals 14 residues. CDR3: CASRREREAYGYTF. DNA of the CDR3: TGTGCCAGCAGAAGGGAGAGGGAGGCCTATGGCTACACCTTC.

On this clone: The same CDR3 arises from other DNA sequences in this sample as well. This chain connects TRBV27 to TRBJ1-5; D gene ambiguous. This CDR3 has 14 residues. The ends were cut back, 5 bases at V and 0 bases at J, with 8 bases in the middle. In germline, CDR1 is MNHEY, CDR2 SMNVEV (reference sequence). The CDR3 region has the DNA TGTGCCAGCAGTCCAGGATATAGCAATCAGCCCCAGCATTTT. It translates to CASSPGYSNQPQHF.

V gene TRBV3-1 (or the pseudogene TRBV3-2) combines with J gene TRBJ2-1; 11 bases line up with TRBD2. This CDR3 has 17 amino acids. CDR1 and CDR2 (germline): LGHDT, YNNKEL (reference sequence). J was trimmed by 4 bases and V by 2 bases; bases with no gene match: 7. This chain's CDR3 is CASSQTSGRSAYNEQFF. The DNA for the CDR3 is TGTGCCAGCAGCCAAACTAGCGGGAGATCGGCTTACAATGAGCAGTTCTTC.